What follows are 15 T cell receptor beta chains derived from one specimen sequenced in a study of T cell repertoires in cytomegalovirus infection. TCRdb passed the reads through MiXCR, listing each CDR3 protein once. The sample has more than 200,000 distinct CDR3 sequences, 9.1% seen once. What was sequenced was PBMCs. These receptors all come from a human donor in good health (CMV status not recorded). Some clones in this sample may be carry-over from other donors' samples.

This clonotype was seen only a few times. J is TRBJ1-2 and V is TRBV10-3; possible D gene TRBD1, 5 bases. V was pared by 3 bases and J by 7 bases, with 18 bases between. The CDR3 is 15 amino acids. CDR1 is ENHRY, CDR2 SYGVKD, per germline. The CDR3 region is CAISDLRDAVFGYTF. The CDR3 region has the DNA TGTGCCATCAGTGACTTGCGGGACGCCGTCTTTGGCTACACCTTC.

This chain joins TRBV18 and TRBJ1-6; possible D gene TRBD1, 6 bases. Germline CDR1 reads KGHSH; CDR2 reads LQKENI. The CDR3 runs 14 residues. Trimming shortened V by 2 bases and J by 7 bases, and 9 bases separated the two germline ends. CDR3 DNA: TGTGCCAGCTCACCAGGGGGGCCCAATTCACCCCTCCACTTT. This encodes CASSPGGPNSPLHF.

This clonotype was detected ten times or more. The V and J genes are TRBV6-2 or TRBV6-3 and TRBJ1-1, with TRBD1 matching over 7 bases. This CDR3 has 16 amino acids. Germline assignment: CDR1 MNHEY and CDR2 SVGEGT. J lost 0 bases, V lost 4 bases, and 8 bases had no gene match. The CDR3 DNA reads as TGTGCCAGCAGTTCCCCTTACAGGGGTGTGAACACTGAAGCTTTCTTT. It translates to CASSSPYRGVNTEAFF.

The CDR3 DNA follows: TGTGCCAGCAGTTTGGGGGCAGGGGTCCACGAGCAGTACTTC. Translating gives CASSLGAGVHEQYF. The chain joins TRBV28 to TRBJ2-7; D possibly corresponds to TRBD1 (6 bases). V was trimmed by 3 bases and J by 5 bases, leaving 14 bases between them. CDR3 length: 14 residues. CDR1 and CDR2 (germline): MDHEN, SYDVKM.

This clonotype was picked up a small number of times. This chain uses TRBV5-6 with TRBJ1-2; 12 positions agree with TRBD1. The CDR3 consists of 16 residues. From germline, CDR1 is SGHDT and CDR2 YYEEEE. Trimming removed 4 bases from V and 4 bases from J; junction bases left unmatched: 8. The CDR3 spells CASSQTGTGGAYGYTF. CDR3 nucleotide sequence: TGTGCCAGCAGCCAGACCGGGACAGGGGGCGCCTATGGCTACACCTTC.

This clonotype was observed at least ten times. The chain recombines TRBV5-1 with TRBJ1-1; weak D call: TRBD1 (6 bases). CDR1 and CDR2 from the germline V gene are SGHRS and YFSETQ. The CDR3 spans 13 residues. V lost 5 bases to trimming and J lost 1 base, with 9 bases between them. CDR3 sequence: CASRQGPNTEAFF. Written as DNA, the CDR3 is TGCGCCAGCAGGCAGGGGCCGAACACTGAAGCTTTCTTT.

This clonotype was observed a handful of times. The chain joins TRBV29-1 to TRBJ1-1, with a possible D match to TRBD1 (6 bases). With 7 bases removed from V and 1 base from J, the gap between germline ends came to 13 bases. The germline V gene has CDR1 SQVTM and CDR2 ANQGSEA. The CDR3 contains 13 residues. This CDR3 reads CSAAQGANTEAFF. CDR3 DNA sequence: TGCAGCGCCGCACAGGGAGCGAACACTGAAGCTTTCTTT.

This clonotype was seen ten or more times. The chain is built from TRBV28 and TRBJ2-5; D might be TRBD1 (6 bases). The length of the CDR3 is 15 residues. The germline V and J ends were trimmed by 5 bases and 6 bases, with 19 bases remaining between them. Germline V gives CDR1 MDHEN, CDR2 SYDVKM. The DNA of the CDR3 is TGTGCCAGCAGTCTCGGGCAGGGGTTCCGTCAGACCCAGTACTTC. Translation: CASSLGQGFRQTQYF.

This clonotype was counted between two and nine times. CDR3 region: CSAPGGDKTQYF. The DNA for the CDR3 is TGCAGTGCCCCAGGCGGGGACAAGACCCAGTACTTC. The chain links TRBV20-1 to TRBJ2-5; D may match TRBD1 or TRBD2 (6 bases each). CDR1 is DFQATT and CDR2 is SNEGSKA in the germline V gene (reference sequence). This CDR3 has 12 residues. Trimming cost V 6 bases and J 6 bases, with 14 bases left between them.

This clonotype was seen ten or more times. The V gene is TRBV7-2, the J gene TRBJ1-1, with D possibly being TRBD1 (5 bases). The CDR3 totals 16 residues. The germline CDR1 and CDR2 sequences are SGHTA and FQGNSA. V lost 3 bases and J 3 bases, leaving 17 bases between the germline ends. As DNA, the CDR3 is TGTGCCAGCAGCTTGAACGGGGGGGTCTTGGACACTGAAGCTTTCTTT. It translates to CASSLNGGVLDTEAFF.

This clonotype has just one count. A single base separates this from a much larger clone, so it may be a read error. The rearrangement joins TRBV7-2 to TRBJ2-3, with TRBD2 as a possible D gene (7 bases). CDR3 size: 15 residues. CDR1 SGHTA and CDR2 FQGNSA come from the germline V gene. In DNA form, the CDR3 reads TGTGCCAGCAGCCCGGGGGGACATCTCACAGATACGCATTATTTT. Encoded protein: CASSPGGHLTDTHYF.

This clonotype appeared many times. The CDR3 DNA reads as TGTGCCAGCAGCCAGACGACAGGCGGGGAGCTGTTTTTT. Translated: CASSQTTGGELFF. The chain couples TRBV7-2 to TRBJ2-2, with a weak D call TRBD1 (6 bases). CDR1 SGHTA and CDR2 FQGNSA come from the germline V gene. V shed 5 bases and J shed 7 bases, with 11 bases lying between them. CDR3 size: 13 residues.

This clonotype was picked up many times. The chain links TRBV6-8 to TRBJ2-3; 9 nucleotides agree with TRBD1. The length of the CDR3 is 13 residues. V gave up 10 bases and J gave up 1 base; unmatched junction bases: 3. Germline loops: CDR1 MNHGY, CDR2 SAAAGT. The CDR3 nucleotides are TGTGCCATCAGGGACAGGGGCACAGATACGCAGTATTTT. This gives the protein CAIRDRGTDTQYF.

Ten or more counts support this clonotype. This chain links TRBV7-2 with TRBJ1-2; no reliable D call. Germline CDR1 SGHTA, CDR2 FQGNSA. Trimming cost V 2 bases and J 1 base, with 11 bases left between them. The CDR3 covers 15 residues. CDR3 DNA: TGTGCCAGCAGCTTATACGAGCGGGTTAACTATGGCTACACCTTC. It translates to CASSLYERVNYGYTF.

This sequence joins TRBV20-1 and TRBJ1-1; D is undetermined. The ends were cut back, 3 bases at V and 2 bases at J, with 4 bases in the middle. Germline CDR1 is DFQATT and CDR2 is SNEGSKA (reference sequence). The length of the CDR3 is 11 residues. The CDR3: CSASGNTEAFF. The DNA of the CDR3 is TGCAGTGCTAGTGGAAACACTGAAGCTTTCTTT.